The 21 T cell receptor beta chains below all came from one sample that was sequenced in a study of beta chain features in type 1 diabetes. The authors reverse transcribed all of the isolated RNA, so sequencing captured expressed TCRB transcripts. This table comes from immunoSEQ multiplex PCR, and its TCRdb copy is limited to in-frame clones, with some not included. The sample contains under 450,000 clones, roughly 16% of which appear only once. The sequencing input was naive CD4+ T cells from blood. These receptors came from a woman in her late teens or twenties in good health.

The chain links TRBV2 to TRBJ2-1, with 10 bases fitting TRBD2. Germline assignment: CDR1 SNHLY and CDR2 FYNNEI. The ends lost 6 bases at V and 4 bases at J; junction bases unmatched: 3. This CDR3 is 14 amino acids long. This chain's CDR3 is CASSTSGEYNEQFF. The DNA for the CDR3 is TGTGCCAGCAGCACTAGCGGGGAATACAATGAGCAGTTCTTC.

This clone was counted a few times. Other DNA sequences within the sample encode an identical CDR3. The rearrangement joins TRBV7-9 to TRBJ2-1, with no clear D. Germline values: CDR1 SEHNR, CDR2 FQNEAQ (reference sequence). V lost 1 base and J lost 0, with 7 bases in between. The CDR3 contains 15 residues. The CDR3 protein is CASSLGASSYNEQFF. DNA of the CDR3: TGTGCCAGCAGCTTAGGGGCCAGCTCCTACAATGAGCAGTTCTTC.

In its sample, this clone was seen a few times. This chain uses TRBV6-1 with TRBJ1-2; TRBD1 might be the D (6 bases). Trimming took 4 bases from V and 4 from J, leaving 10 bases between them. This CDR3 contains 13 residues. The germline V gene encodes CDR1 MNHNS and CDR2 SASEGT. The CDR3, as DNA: TGTGCCAGCAGTGGGACAGAGGTCTATGGCTACACCTTC. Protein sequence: CASSGTEVYGYTF.

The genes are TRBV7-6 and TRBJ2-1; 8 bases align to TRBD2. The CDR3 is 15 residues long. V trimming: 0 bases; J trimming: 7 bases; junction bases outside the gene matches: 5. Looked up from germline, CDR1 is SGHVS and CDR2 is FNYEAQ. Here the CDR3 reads CASSLASGGGNEQFF. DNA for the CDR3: TGTGCCAGCAGCTTAGCTTCGGGAGGGGGGAATGAGCAGTTCTTC.

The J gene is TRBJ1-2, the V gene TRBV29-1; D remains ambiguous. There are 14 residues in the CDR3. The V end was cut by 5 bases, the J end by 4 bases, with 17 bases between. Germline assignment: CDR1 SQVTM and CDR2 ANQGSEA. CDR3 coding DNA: TGCAGCGTTTCCGGGGAGGGAGTAGGCTATGGCTACACCTTC. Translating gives CSVSGEGVGYGYTF.

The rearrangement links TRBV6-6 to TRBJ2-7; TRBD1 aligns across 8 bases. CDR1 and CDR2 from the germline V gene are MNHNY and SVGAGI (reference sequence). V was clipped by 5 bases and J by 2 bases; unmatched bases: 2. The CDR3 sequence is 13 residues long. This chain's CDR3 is CASSRTGTYEQYF. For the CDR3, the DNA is TGTGCCAGCAGTCGGACAGGGACCTACGAGCAGTACTTC.

The CDR3 region has the DNA TGTGCCAGTAGTCCCCTGACTAGCGGGCGCTCCTACAATGAGCAGTTCTTC. Amino acid sequence: CASSPLTSGRSYNEQFF. The chain couples TRBV19 to TRBJ2-1; 10 positions agree with TRBD2. Looked up from germline, CDR1 is LNHDA and CDR2 is SQIVND (reference sequence). The V gene end was trimmed by 5 bases and the J gene end by 0 bases; junction bases not matched to a gene: 7. The CDR3 has 17 residues.

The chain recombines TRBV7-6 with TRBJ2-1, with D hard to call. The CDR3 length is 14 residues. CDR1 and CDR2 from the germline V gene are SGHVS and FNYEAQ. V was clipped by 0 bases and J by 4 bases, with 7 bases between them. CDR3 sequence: CASSLATPYNEQFF. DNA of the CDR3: TGTGCCAGCAGCTTAGCTACACCTTACAATGAGCAGTTCTTC.

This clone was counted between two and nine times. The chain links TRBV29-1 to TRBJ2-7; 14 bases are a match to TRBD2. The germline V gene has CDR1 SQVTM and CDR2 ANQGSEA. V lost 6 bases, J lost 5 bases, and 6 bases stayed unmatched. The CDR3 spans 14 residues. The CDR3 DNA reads TGCAGCGTCGGACTAGCGGGAGGCGTCCACGAGCAGTACTTC. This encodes CSVGLAGGVHEQYF.

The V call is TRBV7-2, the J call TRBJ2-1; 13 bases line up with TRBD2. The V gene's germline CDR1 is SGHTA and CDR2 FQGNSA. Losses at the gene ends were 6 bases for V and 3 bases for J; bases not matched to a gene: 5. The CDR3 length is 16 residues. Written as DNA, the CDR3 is TGTGCCAGCAGACGGACTAGCGGGAGTTTCTACAATGAGCAGTTCTTC. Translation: CASRRTSGSFYNEQFF.

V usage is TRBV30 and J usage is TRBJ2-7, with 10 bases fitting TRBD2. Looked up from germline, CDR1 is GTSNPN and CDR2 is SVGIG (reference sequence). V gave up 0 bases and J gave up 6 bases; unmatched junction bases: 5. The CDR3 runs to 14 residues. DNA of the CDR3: TGTGCCTGGAGTGTACCTAGCGGGAGTGTCGAGCAGTACTTC. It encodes CAWSVPSGSVEQYF.

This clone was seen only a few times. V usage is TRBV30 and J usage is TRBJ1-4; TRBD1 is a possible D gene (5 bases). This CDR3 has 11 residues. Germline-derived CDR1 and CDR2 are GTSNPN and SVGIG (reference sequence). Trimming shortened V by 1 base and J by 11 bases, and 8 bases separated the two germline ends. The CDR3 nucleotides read TGTGCCTGGAGTGCAGGGTGGAAACTGTTTTTT. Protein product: CAWSAGWKLFF.

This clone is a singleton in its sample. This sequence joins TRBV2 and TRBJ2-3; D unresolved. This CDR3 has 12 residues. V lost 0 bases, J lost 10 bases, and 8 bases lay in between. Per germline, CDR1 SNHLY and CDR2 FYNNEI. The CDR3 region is CASSEALRSQYF. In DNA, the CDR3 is TGTGCCAGCAGTGAAGCCCTACGTTCGCAGTATTTT.

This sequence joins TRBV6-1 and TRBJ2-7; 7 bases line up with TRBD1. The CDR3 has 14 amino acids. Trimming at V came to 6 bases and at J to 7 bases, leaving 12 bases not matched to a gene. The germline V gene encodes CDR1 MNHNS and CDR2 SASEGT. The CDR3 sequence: CASSPPGQLLEQYF. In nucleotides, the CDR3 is TGTGCCAGCAGCCCACCGGGACAGCTACTGGAGCAGTACTTC.

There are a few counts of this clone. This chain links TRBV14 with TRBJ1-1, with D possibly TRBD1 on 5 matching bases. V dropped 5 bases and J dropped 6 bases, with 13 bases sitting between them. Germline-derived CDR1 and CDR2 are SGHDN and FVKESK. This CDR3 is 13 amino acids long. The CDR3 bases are TGTGCCAGCAGCGGGGGGACGAGTGCTGAAGCTTTCTTT. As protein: CASSGGTSAEAFF.

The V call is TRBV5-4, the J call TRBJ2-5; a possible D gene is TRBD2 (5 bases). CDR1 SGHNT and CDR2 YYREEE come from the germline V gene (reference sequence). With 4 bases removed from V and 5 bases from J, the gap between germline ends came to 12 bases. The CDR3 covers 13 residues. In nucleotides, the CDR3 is TGTGCCAGCAGCCCTGGACGGAGGGAGACCCAGTACTTC. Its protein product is CASSPGRRETQYF.

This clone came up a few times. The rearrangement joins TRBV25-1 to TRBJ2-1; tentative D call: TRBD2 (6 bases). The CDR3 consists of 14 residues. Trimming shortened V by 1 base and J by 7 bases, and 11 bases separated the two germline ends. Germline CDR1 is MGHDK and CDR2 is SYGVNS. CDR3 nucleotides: TGTGCCAGCAGTGAATCTTGGGCGGGAAATGAGCAGTTCTTC. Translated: CASSESWAGNEQFF.

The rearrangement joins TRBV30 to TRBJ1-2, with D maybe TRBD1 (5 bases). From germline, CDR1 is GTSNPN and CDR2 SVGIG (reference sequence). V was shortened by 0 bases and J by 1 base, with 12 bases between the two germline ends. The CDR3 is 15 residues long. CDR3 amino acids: CAWSVRAGINYGYTF. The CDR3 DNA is TGTGCCTGGAGTGTAAGAGCAGGGATTAACTATGGCTACACCTTC.

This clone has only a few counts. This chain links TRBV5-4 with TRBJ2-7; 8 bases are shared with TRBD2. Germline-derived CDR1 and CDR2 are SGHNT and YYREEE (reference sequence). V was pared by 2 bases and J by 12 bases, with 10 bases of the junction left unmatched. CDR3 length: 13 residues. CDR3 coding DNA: TGTGCCAGCAGCTTATCGGGAGGGCCTTTTTTGTACTTC. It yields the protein CASSLSGGPFLYF.

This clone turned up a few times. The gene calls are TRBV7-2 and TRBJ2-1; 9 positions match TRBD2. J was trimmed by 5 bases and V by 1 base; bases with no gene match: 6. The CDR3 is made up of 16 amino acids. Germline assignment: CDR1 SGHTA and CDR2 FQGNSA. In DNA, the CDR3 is TGTGCCAGCAGCTTAGGGGCGGGAGGGCTAAACAATGAGCAGTTCTTC. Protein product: CASSLGAGGLNNEQFF.

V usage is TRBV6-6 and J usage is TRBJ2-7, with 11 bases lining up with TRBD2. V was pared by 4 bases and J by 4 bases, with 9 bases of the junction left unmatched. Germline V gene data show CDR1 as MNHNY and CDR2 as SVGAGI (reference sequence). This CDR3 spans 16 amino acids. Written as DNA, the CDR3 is TGTGCCAGCAGTTCGACACTAGCGGGAGCTTCTTACGAGCAGTACTTC. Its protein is CASSSTLAGASYEQYF.